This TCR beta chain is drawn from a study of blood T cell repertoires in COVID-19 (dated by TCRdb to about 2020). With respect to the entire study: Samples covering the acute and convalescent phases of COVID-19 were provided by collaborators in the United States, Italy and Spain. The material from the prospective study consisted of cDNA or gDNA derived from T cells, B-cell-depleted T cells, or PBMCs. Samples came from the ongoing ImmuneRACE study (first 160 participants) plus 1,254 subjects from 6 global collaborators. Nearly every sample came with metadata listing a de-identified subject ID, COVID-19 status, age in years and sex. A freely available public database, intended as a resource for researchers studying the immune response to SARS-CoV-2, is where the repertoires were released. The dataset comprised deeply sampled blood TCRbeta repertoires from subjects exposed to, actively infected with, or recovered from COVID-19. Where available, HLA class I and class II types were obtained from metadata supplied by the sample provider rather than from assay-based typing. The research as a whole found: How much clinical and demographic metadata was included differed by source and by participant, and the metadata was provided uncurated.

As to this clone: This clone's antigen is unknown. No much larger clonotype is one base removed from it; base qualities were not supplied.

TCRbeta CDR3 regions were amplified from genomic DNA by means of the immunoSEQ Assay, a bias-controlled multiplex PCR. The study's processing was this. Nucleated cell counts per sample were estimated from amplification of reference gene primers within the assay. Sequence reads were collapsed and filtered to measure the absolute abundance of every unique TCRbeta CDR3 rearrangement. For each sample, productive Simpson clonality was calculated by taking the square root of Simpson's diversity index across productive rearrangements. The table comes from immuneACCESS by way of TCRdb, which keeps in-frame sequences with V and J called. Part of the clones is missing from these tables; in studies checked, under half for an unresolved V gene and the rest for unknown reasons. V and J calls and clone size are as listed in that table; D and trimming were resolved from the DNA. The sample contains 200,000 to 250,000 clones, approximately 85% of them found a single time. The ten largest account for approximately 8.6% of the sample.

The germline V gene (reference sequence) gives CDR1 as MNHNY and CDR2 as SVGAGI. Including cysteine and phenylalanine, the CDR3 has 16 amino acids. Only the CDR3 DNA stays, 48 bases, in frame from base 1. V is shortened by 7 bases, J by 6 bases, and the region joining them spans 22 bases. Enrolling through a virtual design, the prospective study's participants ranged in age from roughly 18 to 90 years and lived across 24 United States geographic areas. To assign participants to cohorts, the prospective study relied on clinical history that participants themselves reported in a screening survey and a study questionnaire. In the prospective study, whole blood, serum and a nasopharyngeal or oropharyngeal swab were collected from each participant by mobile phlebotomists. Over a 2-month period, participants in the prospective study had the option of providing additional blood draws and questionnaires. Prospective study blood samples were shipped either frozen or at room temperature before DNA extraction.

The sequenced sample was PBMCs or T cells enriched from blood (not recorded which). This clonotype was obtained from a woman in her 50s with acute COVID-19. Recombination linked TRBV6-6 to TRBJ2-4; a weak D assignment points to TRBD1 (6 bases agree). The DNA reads TGTGCCAGCAATACACCGACAGGCCCCGGCTTAAACATTCAGTACTTC. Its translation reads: CASNTPTGPGLNIQYF.